The T cell receptor (beta chain) described here comes from a study of Graves' ophthalmopathy and Graves' hyperthyroidism. RNA transcripts were the source from which TCR beta CDR3 regions were amplified. HTBI primers were employed in first-round RT-PCR, then a second-round multiplex PCR followed. TCRdb fed the multiplex PCR reads into MiXCR, producing one record per CDR3 protein. The table lists 650,000 to 900,000 distinct CDR3 sequences, 40% of them singletons. A duration under 3 months, NOSPECS ≥4, CAS ≥3 and moderate-to-severe activity characterized the donors with ophthalmopathy. Sample: peripheral blood. The clonotype originates from an adult man with Graves' ophthalmopathy.

CDR3 protein: CASSESTKQYF. The CDR3 bases are TGTGCCAGCAGTGAATCTACGAAGCAGTACTTC. The rearrangement joins TRBV25-1 to TRBJ2-7; D gene unclear. The V end lost 1 base, the J end lost 8 bases, and 6 bases lay between the germline ends. Looked up from germline, CDR1 is MGHDK and CDR2 is SYGVNS. The CDR3 runs 11 residues.